The sequence of this T cell receptor beta chain was determined in a study of glioma-infiltrating T cells. Whole-study results and caveats: Gliomas, especially low-grade, showed above-expected tissue-blood divergence; non-neoplastic patients showed below. Tissue and blood shared very few CDR3 sequences.

The CDR3 has 15 residues. Per the germline V gene, CDR1 is SGHTA and CDR2 is FQGNSA. V lost 0 bases and J lost 4, with 12 bases in between. On this clonotype: Its target is not known.

The iRepertoire nested amplicon-rescue multiplex PCR amplified TCR alpha and beta CDR3s from RNA. Tissue mRNA or PBMC total RNA, roughly 90-450 ng, went into one-step reverse transcription and amplification. TCRdb used MiXCR to reprocess the multiplex PCR reads, holding one entry per CDR3 protein. The table includes about 130,000 distinct CDR3 sequences, about 25% detected once. The receptor was isolated from a human donor with low-grade glioma or glioblastoma, undergoing nonglioma brain surgery, or in good health (not recorded which). The chain combines TRBV7-2 with TRBJ2-5; D ambiguous. The sequencing sample was made of glioma tissue, nonneoplastic brain tissue, or PBMCs (not recorded which). The CDR3 DNA sequence: TGTGCCAGCAGCTTAGCGGTCGGCGGCGTAGAGACCCAGTACTTC. Its translation: CASSLAVGGVETQYF.